A selection of T cell receptor beta chains follows, all from one sample in a study of human thymus T cells. Measured with immunoSEQ multiplex PCR; TCRdb has only the in-frame clones, and not every one. The sample holds tens of thousands of clones; just over 95% are singletons and the top ten take roughly 0.03%. Sequenced sample: thymus tissue. Receptors were obtained from a boy younger than two with a congenital heart defect but otherwise immunologically healthy. Both conserved end residues are part of each CDR3. A D gene is named only where the DNA matches it firmly. A row's size may be missing; if present it is once, few, many or a size class.

d_gene | j_gene | v_gene | abundance | CDR3aa | CDR3nt
TRBD2 | TRBJ2-5 | TRBV11-3 | NA | CASSSLGTSEETQYF | TGTGCCAGCAGCTCCCTCGGGACTAGCGAAGAGACCCAGTACTTC
NA | TRBJ1-1 | TRBV18 | NA | CASSLRAQAGDTEAFF | TGTGCCAGCTCACTCCGGGCCCAGGCTGGGGACACTGAAGCTTTCTTT
TRBD1 | TRBJ2-5 | TRBV28 | NA | CASRPSLLPRDRGQETQYF | TGTGCCAGCAGGCCCTCCTTGCTACCTCGGGACAGGGGGCAAGAGACCCAGTACTTC
NA | TRBJ2-1 | TRBV11-3 | NA | CASSPKTVSYNEQFF | TGTGCCAGCAGCCCGAAGACCGTTTCCTACAATGAGCAGTTCTTC
TRBD2 | TRBJ2-7 | TRBV2 | NA | CASSEYLAGGYEQYF | TGTGCCAGCAGTGAATACCTAGCGGGGGGTTACGAGCAGTACTTC
NA | TRBJ2-5 | TRBV5-1 | NA | CASSGDQGLQETQYF | TGCGCCAGCAGCGGAGATCAGGGCCTCCAAGAGACCCAGTACTTC
NA | TRBJ2-2 | TRBV14 | NA | CASSQDIRGELFF | TGTGCCAGCAGCCAAGATATTCGCGGGGAGCTGTTTTTT
NA | TRBJ2-1 | TRBV29-1 | NA | CSVDPDTYNEQFF | TGCAGCGTTGACCCGGATACCTACAATGAGCAGTTCTTC
TRBD2 | TRBJ2-2 | TRBV5-4 | NA | CASSLGEGRHTGELFF | TGTGCCAGCAGCTTGGGGGAGGGCCGGCACACCGGGGAGCTGTTTTTT
TRBD2 | TRBJ2-1 | TRBV6-1 | NA | CASSVRLAGDPGGSNEQFF | TGTGCCAGCAGTGTCCGACTAGCGGGAGATCCGGGGGGCAGCAATGAGCAGTTCTTC
NA | TRBJ1-1 | TRBV7-9 | NA | CASSLISPWATEAFF | TGTGCCAGCAGCTTAATCTCCCCGTGGGCCACTGAAGCTTTCTTT
TRBD1 | TRBJ2-3 | TRBV6-6 | once | CASSSTGGRTDTQYF | TGTGCCAGCAGTTCTACAGGGGGACGCACAGATACGCAGTATTTT
TRBD1 | TRBJ2-5 | TRBV7-2 | NA | CASSFGTGTEGTQYF | TGTGCCAGCAGCTTCGGGACAGGAACGGAGGGGACCCAGTACTTC
TRBD2 | TRBJ2-7 | TRBV4-3 | NA | CASSQEGLAGARWEQYF | TGCGCCAGCAGCCAAGAGGGACTAGCGGGGGCGCGCTGGGAGCAGTACTTC
TRBD1 | TRBJ2-7 | TRBV10-1 | NA | CASRPTGSYEQYF | TGCGCCAGCAGACCGACAGGGTCCTACGAGCAGTACTTC
TRBD1 | TRBJ2-1 | TRBV18 | NA | CASSPPPRTGGNEQFF | TGTGCCAGCTCACCACCGCCCCGGACAGGGGGCAATGAGCAGTTCTTC
TRBD1 | TRBJ2-3 | TRBV28 | NA | CASSVGWTGRISTDTQYF | TGTGCCAGCAGCGTAGGGTGGACAGGGCGTATTAGCACAGATACGCAGTATTTT
NA | TRBJ2-3 | TRBV6-1 | NA | CASSERVGGTQYF | TGTGCCAGCAGTGAGCGAGTAGGGGGTACGCAGTATTTT
NA | TRBJ1-3 | TRBV6-5 | NA | CASALPPGPTDTIYF | TGTGCCAGCGCTCTCCCGCCGGGCCCCACGGACACCATATATTTT
TRBD1 | TRBJ1-6 | TRBV5-6 | NA | CASSLSRDRGRGVKSPPHF | TGTGCCAGCAGCTTGTCCCGGGACAGGGGGCGAGGAGTAAAATCACCCCCCCACTTT
TRBD2 | TRBJ2-1 | TRBV5-1 | NA | CASSCESGVQPSGSTNEQFF | TGCGCCAGTTCATGCGAAAGCGGAGTACAGCCTAGCGGGAGCACGAATGAGCAGTTCTTC
NA | TRBJ2-7 | TRBV27 | NA | CASSYNGAPYEQYF | TGTGCCAGCAGCTACAACGGGGCCCCCTACGAGCAGTACTTC
NA | TRBJ2-2 | TRBV25-1 | NA | CASSKVERLFF | TGTGCCAGCAGCAAAGTGGAACGGCTGTTTTTT
NA | TRBJ1-1 | TRBV7-6 | once | CASSRKDKRRVLNTEAFF | TGTGCCAGCAGCCGAAAAGACAAGCGCAGGGTTTTGAACACTGAAGCTTTCTTT